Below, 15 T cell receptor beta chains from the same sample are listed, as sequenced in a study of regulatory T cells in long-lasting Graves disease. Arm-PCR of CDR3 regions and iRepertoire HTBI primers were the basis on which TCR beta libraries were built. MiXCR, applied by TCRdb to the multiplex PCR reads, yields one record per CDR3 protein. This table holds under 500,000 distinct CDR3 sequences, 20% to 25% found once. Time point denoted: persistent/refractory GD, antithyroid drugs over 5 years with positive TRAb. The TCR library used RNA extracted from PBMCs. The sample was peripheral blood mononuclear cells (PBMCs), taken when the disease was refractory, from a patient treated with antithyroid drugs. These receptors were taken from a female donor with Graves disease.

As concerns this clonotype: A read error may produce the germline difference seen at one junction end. In DNA, the CDR3 is TGTGCTAGCAGTTTCGGGACGTGGAATACCGGGGAGCTGTTTTTT. Translated: CASSFGTWNTGELFF. V and J are TRBV7-7 and TRBJ2-2; D possibly matches TRBD1 or TRBD2 (5 bases each). The germline V gene encodes CDR1 SSHAT and CDR2 FNYEAQ (reference sequence). The CDR3 sequence is 15 residues long.

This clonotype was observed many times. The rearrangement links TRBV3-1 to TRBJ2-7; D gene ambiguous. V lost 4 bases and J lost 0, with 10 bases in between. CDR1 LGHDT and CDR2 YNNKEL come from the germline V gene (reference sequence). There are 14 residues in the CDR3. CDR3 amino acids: CASSPWMTSYEQYF. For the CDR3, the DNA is TGTGCCAGCAGCCCCTGGATGACCTCCTACGAGCAGTACTTC.

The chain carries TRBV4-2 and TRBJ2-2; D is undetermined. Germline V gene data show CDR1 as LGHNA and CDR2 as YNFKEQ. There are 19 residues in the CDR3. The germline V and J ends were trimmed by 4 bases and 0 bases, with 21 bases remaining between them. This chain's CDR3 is CASSLNRAVKSPNTGELFF. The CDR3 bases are TGTGCCAGCAGCCTAAACCGGGCCGTTAAGTCCCCGAACACCGGGGAGCTGTTTTTT.

The CDR3 region is CASSPAYNSPLHF. CDR3 bases: TGCGCCAGCAGCCCCGCCTATAATTCACCCCTCCACTTT. The chain carries TRBV4-3 and TRBJ1-6; D unresolved. Trimming removed 4 bases at V and 2 bases at J, with 3 bases between. This CDR3 is 13 amino acids long. Germline V CDR1 and CDR2: LGHNA, YSLEER.

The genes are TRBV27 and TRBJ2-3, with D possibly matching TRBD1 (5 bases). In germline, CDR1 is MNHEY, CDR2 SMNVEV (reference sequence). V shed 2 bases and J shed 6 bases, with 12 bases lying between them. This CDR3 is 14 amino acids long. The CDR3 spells CASSLDPRADTQYF. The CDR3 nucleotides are TGTGCCAGCAGTTTAGACCCCAGGGCTGATACGCAGTATTTT.

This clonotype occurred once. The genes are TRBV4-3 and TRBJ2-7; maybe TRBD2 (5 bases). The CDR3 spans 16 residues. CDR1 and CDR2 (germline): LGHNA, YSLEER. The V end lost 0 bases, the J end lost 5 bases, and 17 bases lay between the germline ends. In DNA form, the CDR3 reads TGCGCCAGCAGCCAAGATCTAGGTGGGAGTGGGAACGAGCAGTACTTC. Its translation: CASSQDLGGSGNEQYF.

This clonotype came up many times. The CDR3 protein is CASSSPPQPQHF. The CDR3 nucleotides read TGTGCCAGCAGTTCCCCGCCTCAGCCCCAGCATTTT. The chain is built from TRBV12-3 or TRBV12-4 and TRBJ1-5; D unresolved. The CDR3 has 12 residues. The V gene lost 4 bases and the J gene lost 6 bases, with 7 bases spanning the gap.

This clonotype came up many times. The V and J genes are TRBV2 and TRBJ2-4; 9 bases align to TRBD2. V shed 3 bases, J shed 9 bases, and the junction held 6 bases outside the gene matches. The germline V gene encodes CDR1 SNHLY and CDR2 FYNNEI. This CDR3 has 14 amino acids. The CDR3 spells CASSDAGGTVIQYF. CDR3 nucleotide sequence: TGTGCCAGCAGTGACGCGGGAGGGACGGTCATTCAGTACTTC.

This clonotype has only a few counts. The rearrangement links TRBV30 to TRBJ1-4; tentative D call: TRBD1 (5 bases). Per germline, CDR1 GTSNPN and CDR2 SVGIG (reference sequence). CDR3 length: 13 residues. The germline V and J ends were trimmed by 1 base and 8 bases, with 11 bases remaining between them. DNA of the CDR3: TGTGCCTGGAGTGCAAGGGCAGGGGAAAAACTGTTTTTT. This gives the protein CAWSARAGEKLFF. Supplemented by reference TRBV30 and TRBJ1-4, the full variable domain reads SQTIHQWPATLVQPVGSPLSLECTVEGTSNPNLYWYRQAAGRGLQLLFYSVGIGQISSEVPQNLSASRPQDRQFILSSKKLLLSDSGFYLCAWSARAGEKLFFGSGTQLSVL.

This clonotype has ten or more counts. The CDR3 DNA follows: TGTGCCAGCTCAGCGTGGGAAAGCTCCTACGAGCAGTACTTC. Translating gives CASSAWESSYEQYF. The chain carries TRBV18 and TRBJ2-7; no clear D. There are 14 residues in the CDR3. Trimming pared 5 bases from V and 0 bases from J, leaving 11 bases between. Germline CDR1 is KGHSH and CDR2 is LQKENI.

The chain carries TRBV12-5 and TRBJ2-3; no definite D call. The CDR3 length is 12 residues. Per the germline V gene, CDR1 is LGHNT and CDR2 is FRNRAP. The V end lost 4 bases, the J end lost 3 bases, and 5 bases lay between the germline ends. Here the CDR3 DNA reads TGTGCTAGTGGTTCAGATACAGATACGCAGTATTTT. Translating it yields CASGSDTDTQYF.

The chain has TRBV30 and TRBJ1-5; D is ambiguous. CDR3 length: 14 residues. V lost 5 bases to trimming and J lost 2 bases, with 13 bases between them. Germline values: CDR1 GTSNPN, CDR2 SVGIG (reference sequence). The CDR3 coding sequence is TGTGCCTGGGGGCCGGGTAGCGGCAATCAGCCCCAGCATTTT. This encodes CAWGPGSGNQPQHF. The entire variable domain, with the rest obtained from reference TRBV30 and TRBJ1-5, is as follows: SQTIHQWPATLVQPVGSPLSLECTVEGTSNPNLYWYRQAAGRGLQLLFYSVGIGQISSEVPQNLSASRPQDRQFILSSKKLLLSDSGFYLCAWGPGSGNQPQHFGDGTRLSIL.

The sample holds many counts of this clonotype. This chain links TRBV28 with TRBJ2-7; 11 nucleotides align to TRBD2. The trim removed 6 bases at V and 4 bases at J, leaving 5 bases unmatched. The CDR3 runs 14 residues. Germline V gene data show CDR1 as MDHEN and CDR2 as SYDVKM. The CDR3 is CASRAGLAGYEQYF. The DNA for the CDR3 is TGTGCCAGCAGGGCCGGACTAGCGGGTTACGAGCAGTACTTC.

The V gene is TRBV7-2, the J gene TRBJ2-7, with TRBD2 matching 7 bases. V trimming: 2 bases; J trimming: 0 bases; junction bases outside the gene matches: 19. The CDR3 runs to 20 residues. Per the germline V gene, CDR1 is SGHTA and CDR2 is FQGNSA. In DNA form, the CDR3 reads TGTGCCAGCAGCTTACTTCCCGGACTAGTGGGAGGCCCAAGCTCCTACGAGCAGTACTTC. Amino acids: CASSLLPGLVGGPSSYEQYF.

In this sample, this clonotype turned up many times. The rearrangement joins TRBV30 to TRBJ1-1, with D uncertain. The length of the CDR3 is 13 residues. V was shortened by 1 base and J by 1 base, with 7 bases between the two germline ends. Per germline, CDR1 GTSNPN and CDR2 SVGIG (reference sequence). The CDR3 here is CAWSGRQNTEAFF. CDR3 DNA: TGTGCCTGGAGTGGGCGCCAGAACACTGAAGCTTTCTTT.